The 25 T cell receptor beta chains below come from one sample, sequenced in a study of blood T cell repertoires in COVID-19. Generated by immunoSEQ multiplex PCR, the TCRdb table keeps only in-frame clones and is missing some. The table shows about 180,000 clones, with 86% occurring only once. The source material was peripheral blood. All receptors come from a woman in her 30s with active or convalescent COVID-19.

The rearrangement links TRBV6-5 to TRBJ1-2; weak D call: TRBD1 (6 bases). Germline V gene data show CDR1 as MNHEY and CDR2 as SVGAGI. The V end lost 0 bases, the J end lost 5 bases, and 13 bases lay between the germline ends. The CDR3 is 15 residues long. The CDR3 DNA sequence: TGTGCCAGCAGTTACTCGGCCGCAGGGGAATATGGCTACACCTTC. Residues: CASSYSAAGEYGYTF.

J is TRBJ2-1 and V is TRBV2; the D gene is possibly TRBD2 (7 bases). The CDR3 runs 16 residues. Looked up from germline, CDR1 is SNHLY and CDR2 is FYNNEI. V gave up 6 bases and J gave up 7 bases, with 22 bases separating them. CDR3 sequence: CASSALGRGMLNEQFF. The CDR3 region has the DNA TGTGCCAGCAGCGCCCTGGGGAGGGGGATGCTGAATGAGCAGTTCTTC.

The chain carries TRBV29-1 and TRBJ2-1; TRBD2 matches 7 bases. This CDR3 is 13 amino acids long. Germline CDR1 SQVTM, CDR2 ANQGSEA. V lost 7 bases, J lost 0 bases, and 3 bases stayed unmatched. CDR3 sequence reads: CSDLAASYNEQFF. DNA for the CDR3: TGCAGCGATCTAGCGGCCTCCTACAATGAGCAGTTCTTC.

There are a few counts of this clone. The V gene is TRBV11-3, the J gene TRBJ2-1, with 7 bases matching TRBD2. CDR1 and CDR2 from the germline V gene are SGHNT and YENEEA. Unmatched junction bases numbered 8, after V lost 2 bases and J lost 10 bases. The CDR3 is 14 residues long. The CDR3 reads CASSLSAIGREQFF. As DNA, the CDR3 is TGTGCCAGCAGCTTATCGGCCATCGGGAGGGAGCAGTTCTTC. Together with reference TRBV11-3 and TRBJ2-1, the CDR3 gives the full variable domain: EAGVVQSPRYKIIEKKQPVAFWCNPISGHNTLYWYLQNLGQGPELLIRYENEEAVDDSQLPKDRFSAERLKGVDSTLKIQPAELGDSAVYLCASSLSAIGREQFFGPGTRLTVL.

The chain is built from TRBV18 and TRBJ2-3; TRBD2 is a possible D gene (5 bases). V lost 1 base, J lost 6 bases, and 17 bases lay in between. Germline V CDR1 and CDR2: KGHSH, LQKENI. CDR3 size: 16 residues. CDR3 sequence (DNA): TGTGCCAGCTCACCACTTGAGCTAGCCCCATCGGATACGCAGTATTTT. It encodes CASSPLELAPSDTQYF.

The chain combines TRBV6-6 with TRBJ1-6, with 11 bases fitting TRBD1. Trimming cost V 8 bases and J 10 bases; bases outside gene matches: 10. Germline V gene lookup returns CDR1 MNHNY and CDR2 SVGAGI (reference sequence). The CDR3 consists of 15 residues. In nucleotides, the CDR3 is TGTGCCAGCTTTTACGGGACAGGGGGTCTCTCACCCCTCCACTTT. It is translated as CASFYGTGGLSPLHF.

This clone was observed once. The rearrangement links TRBV3-1 (or the pseudogene TRBV3-2) to TRBJ1-2; D remains ambiguous. From germline, CDR1 is LGHDT and CDR2 YNNKEL (reference sequence). V lost 4 bases and J lost 0, with 18 bases in between. The CDR3 runs to 17 residues. CDR3 nucleotide sequence: TGTGCCAGCAGCCGCCGAAAAAGCGGTGACCCTAACTATGGCTACACCTTC. Its translation: CASSRRKSGDPNYGYTF.

The chain uses TRBV21-1 and TRBJ1-5; the tabulated D call, TRBD1, remains unverified against the DNA. TRBV21-1 represents a pseudogene. This CDR3 region has 21 residues. The CDR3: CASSKRQGENPGPYSNQPQHF. The CDR3 coding sequence is TGTGCCAGCAGCAAAAGACAGGGGGAGAATCCGGGGCCCTATAGCAATCAGCCCCAGCATTTT.

This clone came up a few times. The gene calls are TRBV13 and TRBJ1-2; D is perhaps TRBD1 (6 bases). Germline CDR1 PRHDT, CDR2 FYEKMQ (reference sequence). V was shortened by 4 bases and J by 0 bases, with 12 bases between the two germline ends. CDR3 length: 15 residues. CDR3 sequence (DNA): TGTGCCAGCAGCTCCAGAGGGGGTGCTAACTATGGCTACACCTTC. This codes for CASSSRGGANYGYTF.

There are a few counts of this clone. The J gene is TRBJ2-5, the V gene TRBV6-6; 9 bases match TRBD1. The germline V gene encodes CDR1 MNHNY and CDR2 SVGAGI (reference sequence). V lost 4 bases to trimming and J lost 7 bases; unmatched junction nucleotides: 13. The CDR3 runs 16 residues. The CDR3 coding sequence is TGTGCCAGCAGTTCCTCCGGACAGGGGAGATCCGGGACCCAGTACTTC. This encodes CASSSSGQGRSGTQYF.

The chain combines TRBV7-2 with TRBJ2-1, with D maybe TRBD2 (6 bases). The CDR3 runs 15 residues. The germline V and J ends were trimmed by 5 bases and 4 bases, with 15 bases remaining between them. Germline CDR1 and CDR2: SGHTA and FQGNSA. This chain's CDR3 is CASSQGTGTYNEQFF. The CDR3 nucleotides read TGTGCCAGCAGCCAAGGGACTGGCACATACAATGAGCAGTTCTTC.

The V and J genes are TRBV3-1 (or the pseudogene TRBV3-2) and TRBJ1-4, with D uncertain. Between the trimmed V and J ends, which lost 0 bases and 8 bases, there was a span of 7 bases. CDR1 is LGHDT and CDR2 is YNNKEL in the germline V gene (reference sequence). The length of the CDR3 is 13 residues. In DNA form, the CDR3 reads TGTGCCAGCAGCCAAGAATATAAAGAAAAACTGTTTTTT. Translating it yields CASSQEYKEKLFF.

The rearrangement joins TRBV7-2 to TRBJ1-3, with unresolved D. CDR3 length: 17 residues. Deletions cut 1 base from V and 0 bases from J, with 13 bases between. The germline CDR1 and CDR2 sequences are SGHTA and FQGNSA. This CDR3 is CASSLVTGSFSGNTIYF. The CDR3 DNA follows: TGTGCCAGCAGCTTAGTTACCGGGTCCTTCTCTGGAAACACCATATATTTT. Complete variable domain (other parts from reference TRBV7-2 and TRBJ1-3): GAGVSQSPSNKVTEKGKDVELRCDPISGHTALYWYRQSLGQGLEFLIYFQGNSAPDKSGLPSDRFSAERTGGSVSTLTIQRTQQEDSAVYLCASSLVTGSFSGNTIYFGEGSWLTVV.

This sequence joins TRBV11-2 and TRBJ2-5, with D perhaps matching TRBD1 (6 bases). Germline loops: CDR1 SGHAT, CDR2 FQNNGV. The ends were cut back, 5 bases at V and 0 bases at J, with 7 bases in the middle. The CDR3 contains 13 residues. CDR3 nucleotide sequence: TGTGCCAGCAGCCGGGACAACCAAGAGACCCAGTACTTC. Residues: CASSRDNQETQYF.

The V call is TRBV27, the J call TRBJ1-2; 7 nucleotides match TRBD1. The CDR3 totals 14 residues. Trimming at V came to 5 bases and at J to 7 bases, leaving 10 bases not matched to a gene. Germline assignment: CDR1 MNHEY and CDR2 SMNVEV (reference sequence). CDR3 nucleotides: TGTGCCAGCAGTCCACAGCGACAGGGCTCTGGCTACACCTTC. It encodes CASSPQRQGSGYTF.

The chain links TRBV2 to TRBJ2-5; 15 nucleotides line up with TRBD2. Germline V lookup: CDR1 SNHLY, CDR2 FYNNEI. The V and J ends lost 8 bases and 2 bases, in that order; junction bases with no gene match: 3. This CDR3 has 15 residues. CDR3 loop: CASGGLAGGQETQYF. The DNA for the CDR3 is TGTGCCAGCGGAGGACTAGCGGGGGGGCAAGAGACCCAGTACTTC.

A single count supports this clone. The chain links TRBV7-8 to TRBJ1-5; 7 nucleotides align to TRBD1. This CDR3 spans 15 amino acids. Germline V lookup: CDR1 SGHVS, CDR2 FQNEAQ. V was clipped by 3 bases and J by 4 bases; unmatched bases: 6. The chain's CDR3 is CASSLYRDRNQPQHF. DNA of the CDR3: TGTGCCAGCAGCTTGTACCGGGACAGAAATCAGCCCCAGCATTTT.

The V and J genes are TRBV2 and TRBJ1-5; a possible D gene is TRBD1 (5 bases). V was pared by 3 bases and J by 1 base, with 7 bases between. There are 14 residues in the CDR3. Germline V lookup: CDR1 SNHLY, CDR2 FYNNEI. In DNA form, the CDR3 reads TGTGCCAGCAGTGACAGGGTCAGCAATCAGCCCCAGCATTTT. It translates to CASSDRVSNQPQHF.

The chain couples TRBV30 to TRBJ1-3, with 8 bases that match TRBD1. V dropped 3 bases and J dropped 0; count of bases not matched to a gene: 10. Germline V lookup: CDR1 GTSNPN, CDR2 SVGIG (reference sequence). The CDR3 runs to 17 residues. The CDR3 nucleotides are TGTGCCTGGAGCTTCTCTGGACAGGGCCTCTCTGGAAACACCATATATTTT. This sequence encodes CAWSFSGQGLSGNTIYF.

V gene TRBV7-9 combines with J gene TRBJ2-1, with TRBD2 matching over 7 bases. The CDR3 consists of 15 residues. The J segment lost 4 bases and the V segment lost 3 bases, leaving 6 bases of the junction unmatched. Germline CDR1 and CDR2: SEHNR and FQNEAQ (reference sequence). In DNA, the CDR3 is TGTGCCAGCAGCTTCCGGGGGGTTACATACAATGAGCAGTTCTTC. Protein: CASSFRGVTYNEQFF. The complete variable domain, with remaining parts taken from reference TRBV7-9 and TRBJ2-1, reads DTGVSQNPRHKITKRGQNVTFRCDPISEHNRLYWYRQTLGQGPEFLTYFQNEAQLEKSRLLSDRFSAERPKGSFSTLEIQRTEQGDSAMYLCASSFRGVTYNEQFFGPGTRLTVL.

V and J are TRBV7-9 and TRBJ2-7; D remains ambiguous. The CDR3 contains 16 residues. Germline V gene data show CDR1 as SEHNR and CDR2 as FQNEAQ (reference sequence). The ends were cut back, 5 bases at V and 0 bases at J, with 17 bases in the middle. The chain's CDR3 is CASSLFPADSSYEQYF. CDR3 nucleotides: TGTGCCAGCAGCCTATTCCCGGCGGATAGCTCCTACGAGCAGTACTTC.

This clone was found once. The V gene is TRBV5-4, the J gene TRBJ1-4, with TRBD1 matching over 7 bases. V shed 4 bases and J 7 bases; nucleotides not matched to a gene: 10. Germline lookup yields CDR1 SGHNT and CDR2 YYREEE (reference sequence). The CDR3 contains 15 residues. In DNA form, the CDR3 reads TGTGCCAGCAGCAGTACCCAGGGGGGTCCTGAAAAACTGTTTTTT. This translates into CASSSTQGGPEKLFF.

This chain connects TRBV28 to TRBJ2-2, with 11 positions matching TRBD1. The CDR3 has 17 amino acids. Trimming removed 6 bases from V and 4 bases from J; junction bases left unmatched: 10. Germline V gene data show CDR1 as MDHEN and CDR2 as SYDVKM. CDR3: CASRNIGTGGSTGELFF. The CDR3 DNA is TGTGCCAGCAGAAATATCGGGACAGGGGGTTCCACCGGGGAGCTGTTTTTT. The full variable domain, completed using reference TRBV28 and TRBJ2-2, is DVKVTQSSRYLVKRTGEKVFLECVQDMDHENMFWYRQDPGLGLRLIYFSYDVKMKEKGDIPEGYSVSREKKERFSLILESASTNQTSMYLCASRNIGTGGSTGELFFGEGSRLTVL.

The chain links TRBV6-5 to TRBJ1-6; a weak D match, TRBD1 (5 bases). V gave up 6 bases and J gave up 4 bases, with 10 bases separating them. The CDR3 contains 14 residues. Germline CDR1 is MNHEY and CDR2 is SVGAGI. The CDR3 spells CASSHGTYNSPLHF. The CDR3 coding sequence is TGTGCCAGCAGCCACGGGACTTATAATTCACCCCTCCACTTT.

This chain links TRBV3-1 (or the pseudogene TRBV3-2) with TRBJ2-5, with 10 nucleotides matching TRBD2. The CDR3 contains 17 residues. Germline assignment: CDR1 LGHDT and CDR2 YNNKEL (reference sequence). With V trimmed by 1 base and J by 4 bases, 9 bases remained unmatched. The CDR3 sequence: CASSQGPSGGQRETQYF. In nucleotides, the CDR3 is TGTGCCAGCAGCCAAGGGCCTAGCGGGGGTCAAAGAGAGACCCAGTACTTC.